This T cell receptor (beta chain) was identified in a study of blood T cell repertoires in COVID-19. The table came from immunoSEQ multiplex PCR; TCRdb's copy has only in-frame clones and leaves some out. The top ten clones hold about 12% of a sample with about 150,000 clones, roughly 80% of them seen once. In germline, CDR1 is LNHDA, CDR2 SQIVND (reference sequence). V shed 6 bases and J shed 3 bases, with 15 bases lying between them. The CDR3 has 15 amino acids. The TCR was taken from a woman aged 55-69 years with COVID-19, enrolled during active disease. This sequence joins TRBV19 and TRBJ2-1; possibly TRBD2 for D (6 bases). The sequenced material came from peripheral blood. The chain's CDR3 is CASSIGGSFYNEQFF. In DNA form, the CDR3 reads TGTGCCAGTAGCATCGGGGGATCGTTCTACAATGAGCAGTTCTTC.